This T cell receptor beta chain comes out of a study of blood T cell repertoires in COVID-19 (TCRdb year 2020). General notes on the study: Collaborator samples came from the United States, Italy and Spain and covered acute and convalescent phases of COVID-19. The prospective study material was composed of cDNA or gDNA derived from T cells, B-cell-depleted T cells, or PBMCs. The dataset comprised deeply sampled blood TCRbeta repertoires from subjects exposed to, actively infected with, or recovered from COVID-19. The repertoires were released in a freely available public database intended as a resource for research on the immune response to SARS-CoV-2. Samples came from the ongoing ImmuneRACE study (first 160 participants) plus 1,254 subjects from 6 global collaborators. The sample metadata nearly always contained a de-identified subject ID, COVID-19 status, age in years and sex. Where available, HLA class I and class II types were taken from metadata supplied by the sample provider and were not determined by assay-based typing. General study outcomes and caveats: The quantity of clinical and demographic metadata differed by source and by participant and was supplied without curation.

TCRbeta CDR3 regions were amplified from genomic DNA using the immunoSEQ Assay, a bias-controlled multiplex PCR. For the original study's pipeline: Within the assay, amplification of reference gene primers was used to estimate how many nucleated cells each sample contained. To quantify the absolute abundance of each unique TCRbeta CDR3 rearrangement, sequence reads were collapsed and filtered. Productive Simpson clonality was computed per sample as the square root of Simpson's diversity index over productive rearrangements. Sourced from immuneACCESS, this table was stored by TCRdb with only in-frame sequences that have V and J called. A share of the clones is absent; for the studies checked, an unresolved V gene accounts for under half, and the remainder has no known explanation. That table furnishes V, J and clone size, whereas the DNA furnished D and trimming. The sample table shows some 120,000 clones, and approximately 90% are seen once. The ten largest clones take up 28% of the sample.

Collaborating institutions collected whole blood in K2EDTA tubes following their own protocols. Collaborator samples were shipped for TCRbeta analysis as frozen whole blood, isolated PBMCs, or DNA extracted from either sample type. After removal of 1 base from V and 7 bases from J, the junction retains 10 bases not matched to a gene. The CDR3 runs 17 residues from the cysteine to the phenylalanine. Of the read, only the CDR3 DNA is kept; its 51 bases are in frame from base 1. The CDR1 and CDR2 encoded by the germline V gene are MGHDK and SYGVNS. Points on this clone: What this receptor recognizes is not known. Qualities for individual bases were not recorded, and no much larger clone is one base off.

This TCR came from a man between 65 and 85 years old with active or convalescent COVID-19. Material for sequencing was peripheral blood. Recombination joined TRBV25-1 with TRBJ2-1; 10 nucleotides in the junction match TRBD2. The CDR3 has the sequence CASSESGLAGVRNEQFF. Read as DNA, the sequence is TGTGCCAGCAGTGAATCGGGCCTAGCGGGAGTAAGGAATGAGCAGTTCTTC. The reference TRBV25-1 and TRBJ2-1 proteins fill in what lies around the CDR3, so the full variable domain reads EADIYQTPRYLVIGTGKKITLECSQTMGHDKMYWYQQDPGMELHLIHYSYGVNSTEKGDLSSESTVSRIRTEHFPLTLESARPSHTSQYLCASSESGLAGVRNEQFFGPGTRLTVL.